This entry features one TCR beta chain sequence. The sample is drawn from a study of blood T cell repertoires in COVID-19. The wider study: Acute and convalescent COVID-19 samples came from the United States, Italy and Spain. PBMCs, B-cell-depleted T cells, or T cells provided the cDNA or gDNA that made up the material.

As handled by the study authors: For nucleated cells, counts were estimated from reference gene primer amplification. Data came from immunoSEQ multiplex PCR; TCRdb stores just in-frame clones and leaves some out. The V and J calls and clone size were taken over from that table, and D and trimming were inferred from the DNA. The sample gives 97,000 or so clones, about 83% of which show up once; about 10% is in the top ten. Germline CDR1 reads SGDLS; CDR2 reads YYNGEE. The CDR3 is 15 amino acids. The J segment lost 8 bases and the V segment lost 4 bases, leaving 9 bases of the junction unmatched. The specimen was peripheral blood. V usage is TRBV9 and J usage is TRBJ1-4; TRBD1 aligns across 9 bases. This sequence was found in a man aged 40-55 years with active or convalescent COVID-19. The CDR3 is CASSLSGTGTEKLFF. The CDR3 region has the DNA TGTGCCAGCAGCCTCTCCGGGACAGGGACAGAAAAACTGTTTTTT.